The 3 T cell receptor beta chains in this list originate from one sample, sequenced in a study of T cell repertoires in cytomegalovirus infection. These receptors' targets are unknown. TCRdb passed the reads through MiXCR, listing each CDR3 protein once. The table shows hundreds of thousands of distinct CDR3 sequences, with approximately 29% occurring only once. The sample was cultured CD8+ T cells from PBMCs, taken from culture after CMV antigen stimulation. The receptors shown here come from a human donor in good health (CMV status not recorded). Some clones in this sample may be carry-over from other donors' samples.

This clonotype has a count of ten or more. V usage is TRBV7-2 and J usage is TRBJ2-5, with D perhaps assigned TRBD1 or TRBD2 (6 bases each). The CDR3 contains 16 residues. Trimming shortened V by 0 bases and J by 2 bases, and 13 bases separated the two germline ends. Looked up from germline, CDR1 is SGHTA and CDR2 is FQGNSA. The CDR3 DNA follows: TGTGCCAGCAGCTTAGCGGGGCAGGGGACTCAAGAGACCCAGTACTTC. It encodes CASSLAGQGTQETQYF. Combining the CDR3 with reference TRBV7-2 and TRBJ2-5 gives the whole variable domain GAGVSQSPSNKVTEKGKDVELRCDPISGHTALYWYRQSLGQGLEFLIYFQGNSAPDKSGLPSDRFSAERTGGSVSTLTIQRTQQEDSAVYLCASSLAGQGTQETQYFGPGTRLLVL.

The rearrangement links TRBV6-5 to TRBJ2-3, with 7 nucleotides matching TRBD1. There are 16 residues in the CDR3. CDR1 and CDR2 (germline): MNHEY, SVGAGI. After removal of 6 bases from V and 3 bases from J, the junction contained 12 bases not matched to a gene. The CDR3 protein is CASSLTPGQFTDTQYF. DNA of the CDR3: TGTGCCAGCAGCCTTACTCCGGGACAGTTTACAGATACGCAGTATTTT.

On this clonotype itself: A junction boundary mismatches the germline segment, possibly from a read error. V usage is TRBV27 and J usage is TRBJ2-7, with 7 bases aligning to TRBD2. The CDR3 is 14 residues long. The germline gives CDR1 MNHEY, CDR2 SMNVEV (reference sequence). The CDR3, as DNA: TGTGCCAGCAGTGCTAGCGGACTCTCCTACGAGCAGAACTTC. As protein: CASSASGLSYEQNF.